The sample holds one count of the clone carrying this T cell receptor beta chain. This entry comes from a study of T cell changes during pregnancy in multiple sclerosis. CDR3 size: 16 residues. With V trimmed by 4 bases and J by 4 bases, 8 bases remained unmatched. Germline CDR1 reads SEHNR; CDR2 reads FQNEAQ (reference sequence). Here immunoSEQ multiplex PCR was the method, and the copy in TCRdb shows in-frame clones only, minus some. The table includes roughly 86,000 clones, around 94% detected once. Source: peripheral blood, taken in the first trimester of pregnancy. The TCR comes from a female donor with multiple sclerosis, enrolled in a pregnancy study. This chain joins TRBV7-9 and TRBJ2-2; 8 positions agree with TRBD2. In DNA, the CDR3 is TGTGCCAGCAGCTCGGGGGGGCAGCGCTCCACCGGGGAGCTGTTTTTT. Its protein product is CASSSGGQRSTGELFF.